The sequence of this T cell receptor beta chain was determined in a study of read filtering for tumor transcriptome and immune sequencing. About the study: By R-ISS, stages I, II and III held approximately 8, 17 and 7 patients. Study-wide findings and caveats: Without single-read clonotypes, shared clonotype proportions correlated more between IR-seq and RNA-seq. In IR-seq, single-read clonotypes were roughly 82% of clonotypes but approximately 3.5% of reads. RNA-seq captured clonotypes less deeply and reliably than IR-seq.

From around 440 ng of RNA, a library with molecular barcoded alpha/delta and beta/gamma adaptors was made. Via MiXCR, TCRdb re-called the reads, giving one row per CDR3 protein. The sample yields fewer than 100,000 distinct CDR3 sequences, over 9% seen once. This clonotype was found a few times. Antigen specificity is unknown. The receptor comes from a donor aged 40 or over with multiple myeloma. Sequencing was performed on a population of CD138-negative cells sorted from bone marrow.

The CDR3 region is CSVEDRRTGIYNEQFF. In DNA, the CDR3 is TGCAGCGTTGAAGATCGAAGGACAGGGATCTACAATGAGCAGTTCTTC. The chain joins TRBV29-1 to TRBJ2-1; TRBD1 aligns across 8 bases. The CDR3 extends over 16 amino acids. Looked up from germline, CDR1 is SQVTM and CDR2 is ANQGSEA. J lost 3 bases, V lost 0 bases, and 7 bases had no gene match.